Shown below are 9 T cell receptor beta chains from a single sample sequenced in a study of blood T cells in healthy people across ages. PCR was performed a second time for roughly 7 to 12 cycles using a sample-barcoded 5' primer and a J-beta primer mix. TCRdb passed the 5' RACE reads through MiXCR, listing each CDR3 protein once. The sample lists roughly 1.6 million distinct CDR3 sequences; about 35% were seen once. Sequencing was carried out using blood. Receptors originate from a woman in her thirties in good health.

The J gene is TRBJ1-3, the V gene TRBV27; a weak D match, TRBD1 (5 bases). CDR3 size: 13 residues. Germline lookup yields CDR1 MNHEY and CDR2 SMNVEV (reference sequence). Trimming removed 1 base from V and 7 bases from J, with 8 bases in between. As DNA, the CDR3 is TGTGCCAGCAGTTTATTGCAGGGCAACACCATATATTTT. This encodes CASSLLQGNTIYF.

This clonotype was seen a few times. The chain is built from TRBV9 and TRBJ2-3, with 7 bases matching TRBD2. The junction had 8 bases not matched to a gene; V was cut back by 6 bases and J by 7 bases. The V gene's germline CDR1 is SGDLS and CDR2 YYNGEE. The CDR3 sequence is 13 residues long. Here the CDR3 reads CASNLGGSNTQYF. CDR3 nucleotide sequence: TGTGCCAGCAACCTGGGAGGGTCTAATACGCAGTATTTT. The full variable domain, in which reference TRBV9 and TRBJ2-3 provide the parts outside the CDR3, is DSGVTQTPKHLITATGQRVTLRCSPRSGDLSVYWYQQSLDQGLQFLIQYYNGEERAKGNILERFSAQQFPDLHSELNLSSLELGDSALYFCASNLGGSNTQYFGPGTRLTVL.

This clonotype was seen more than once but under ten times. The chain couples TRBV4-1 to TRBJ1-2; D may be TRBD1 (5 bases). V was trimmed by 4 bases and J by 3 bases, leaving 15 bases between them. CDR1 MGHRA and CDR2 YSYEKL come from the germline V gene. The CDR3 extends over 15 amino acids. Here the CDR3 DNA reads TGCGCCAGCAGCCCTAGAGGGAGGGGAGACTATGGCTACACCTTC. Translation gives CASSPRGRGDYGYTF.

This chain links TRBV11-2 with TRBJ2-1; 10 nucleotides match TRBD2. CDR3 length equals 16 residues. V lost 3 bases to trimming and J lost 7 bases; unmatched junction nucleotides: 9. Germline-derived CDR1 and CDR2 are SGHAT and FQNNGV. CDR3 residues: CASSFQAGGLRNEQFF. In nucleotides, the CDR3 is TGTGCCAGCAGCTTCCAAGCGGGGGGGCTGAGGAATGAGCAGTTCTTC. Combining the CDR3 with reference TRBV11-2 and TRBJ2-1 gives the whole variable domain EAGVAQSPRYKIIEKRQSVAFWCNPISGHATLYWYQQILGQGPKLLIQFQNNGVVDDSQLPKDRFSAERLKGVDSTLKIQPAKLEDSAVYLCASSFQAGGLRNEQFFGPGTRLTVL.

This clonotype came up many times. CDR3 sequence reads: CSATGAGANVLTF. CDR3 nucleotide sequence: TGCAGTGCTACAGGGGCTGGGGCCAACGTCCTGACTTTC. J is TRBJ2-6 and V is TRBV20-1, with D possibly being TRBD1 (6 bases). Germline-derived CDR1 and CDR2 are DFQATT and SNEGSKA (reference sequence). V was clipped by 4 bases and J by 2 bases, with 6 bases between them. The CDR3 has 13 amino acids.

V gene TRBV4-1 combines with J gene TRBJ1-1, with 8 positions matching TRBD1. V lost 0 bases to trimming and J lost 6 bases; unmatched junction nucleotides: 18. This CDR3 has 19 amino acids. The V gene's germline CDR1 is MGHRA and CDR2 YSYEKL. CDR3 in amino acids: CASSQDAYLGPGGEAEAFF. CDR3 DNA sequence: TGCGCCAGCAGCCAAGATGCCTACCTGGGCCCAGGGGGCGAGGCTGAAGCTTTCTTT.

V usage is TRBV12-3 or TRBV12-4 and J usage is TRBJ1-1; D might be TRBD1 (6 bases). The length of the CDR3 is 12 residues. This CDR3 is CVTTAGDSEAFF. CDR3 DNA sequence: TGTGTCACAACAGCAGGGGATAGTGAAGCTTTCTTT.

The genes are TRBV6-1 and TRBJ2-1; D unclear. The CDR3 runs 20 residues. Trimming cost V 6 bases and J 2 bases, with 29 bases left between them. From germline, CDR1 is MNHNS and CDR2 SASEGT. The DNA of the CDR3 is TGTGCCAGCAGCCCACCTAAACCTACAACTTTTCATCGAGCCTACAATGAGCAGTTCTTC. This translates into CASSPPKPTTFHRAYNEQFF.

The J gene is TRBJ2-1, the V gene TRBV7-9; no clear D. V was pared by 0 bases and J by 6 bases, with 9 bases between. From germline, CDR1 is SEHNR and CDR2 FQNEAQ (reference sequence). The CDR3 runs to 14 residues. The CDR3 DNA reads as TGTGCCAGCAGCTTAGCGATGGCACTCAATGAGCAGTTCTTC. Residues: CASSLAMALNEQFF.